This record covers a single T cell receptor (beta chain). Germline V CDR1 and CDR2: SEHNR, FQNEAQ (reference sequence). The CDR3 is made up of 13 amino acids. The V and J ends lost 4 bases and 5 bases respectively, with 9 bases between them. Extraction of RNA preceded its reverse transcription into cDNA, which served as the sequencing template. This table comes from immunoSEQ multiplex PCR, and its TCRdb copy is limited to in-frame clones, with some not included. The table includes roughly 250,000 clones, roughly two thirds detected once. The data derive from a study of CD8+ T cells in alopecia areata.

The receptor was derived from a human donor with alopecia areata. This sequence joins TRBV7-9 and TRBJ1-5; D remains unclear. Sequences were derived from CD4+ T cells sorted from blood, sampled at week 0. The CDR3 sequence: CASSSLGHQPQHF. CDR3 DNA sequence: TGTGCCAGCAGCTCCTTGGGCCATCAGCCCCAGCATTTT. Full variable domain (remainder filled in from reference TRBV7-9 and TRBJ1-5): DTGVSQNPRHKITKRGQNVTFRCDPISEHNRLYWYRQTLGQGPEFLTYFQNEAQLEKSRLLSDRFSAERPKGSFSTLEIQRTEQGDSAMYLCASSSLGHQPQHFGDGTRLSIL.